This T cell receptor (beta chain) was identified during a study of memory CD4+ T cells and cytomegalovirus serostatus. Study summary: Of the healthy Belgian adults, 8 to 10 were CMV seropositive and approximately 24 seronegative. Overall study results and limits: Suggested: most of the CMV-linked TCR signature lies in CD4+ memory cells. CD4+ memory repertoires contained about two fifths of the roughly 150 reported CMV TCRbeta sequences.

Sequenced by immunoSEQ multiplex PCR; TCRdb stores in-frame clones only, minus some. This repertoire shows about 57,000 clones, under 80% found once; its top ten account for less than 0.9%. This clone ranks as medium-sized (0.01 to 0.1%). What it binds is not known. The sort gate was single viable CD3+CD4+CD8-CD45RO+ cells for memory CD4+ T cells. Donors' CMV status reflects serum IgG against pp150, pp28, p38, p52. Sequenced: memory CD4+ T cells from blood. The receptor comes from an adult in good health and CMV-seronegative.

The CDR3 here is CASSLFGLNTEAFF. DNA for the CDR3: TGTGCCAGCAGCTTATTCGGGCTTAACACTGAAGCTTTCTTT. The rearrangement uses TRBV7-9 and TRBJ1-1; D remains ambiguous. The CDR3 totals 14 residues. Trimming took off 2 bases at V and 2 bases at J, with 9 bases between the two ends. CDR1 is SEHNR and CDR2 is FQNEAQ in the germline V gene (reference sequence). Complete variable domain (other parts from reference TRBV7-9 and TRBJ1-1): DTGVSQNPRHKITKRGQNVTFRCDPISEHNRLYWYRQTLGQGPEFLTYFQNEAQLEKSRLLSDRFSAERPKGSFSTLEIQRTEQGDSAMYLCASSLFGLNTEAFFGQGTRLTVV.